Here is one T cell receptor beta chain with its context. What it binds is unknown. The V end lost 6 bases, the J end lost 3 bases, and 9 bases lay between the germline ends. The CDR3 length is 13 residues. CDR1 is MNHNS and CDR2 is SASEGT in the germline V gene. A multiplex PCR was run with 60 Vbeta primers and 13 Jbeta primers. Profiled with immunoSEQ multiplex PCR; TCRdb holds only in-frame clones, not every one. This sample has fewer than 200,000 clones, with 82% found just once. The data derive from a study of cytomegalovirus exposure and HLA in healthy donors. Regarding the study as a whole: In an earlier analysis, about 90% or about 30%: the productive usage of most TCR beta V segments. Across donors, most TCRs were seen rarely, yet some public ones were widespread.

The rearrangement uses TRBV6-1 and TRBJ1-5; TRBD1 is a possible D gene (5 bases). Sequencing was performed on PBMCs. The clonotype originates from a girl aged 10-17 years in good health and CMV-seropositive. Here the CDR3 DNA reads TGTGCCAGCAGAGACAGTCTCAATCAGCCCCAGCATTTT. This sequence encodes CASRDSLNQPQHF.